These T cell receptor beta chains were read from a single sample in a study of blood T cell repertoires in COVID-19. Data came from immunoSEQ multiplex PCR; TCRdb stores just in-frame clones and leaves some out. The profile shows about 46,000 clones, roughly 85% of them singletons. The sequencing input was peripheral blood. Receptor source: a human donor in a cohort sampled during active COVID-19. The donor label of this sample is uncertain. Each CDR3 is given with its conserved first and last residue. Fields, in order: V gene, J gene, clone size, CDR3 protein. Not all rows give a size; the values are once, few, many and, for expanded clones, a class.

TRBV18	TRBJ1-1	-	CASSPASRVNTEAFF
TRBV15	TRBJ2-2	-	CATSREFRAAGELFF
TRBV5-5	TRBJ1-5	-	CASSSFPGQPQHF
TRBV19	TRBJ2-2	once	CASQGLGTGELFF
TRBV29-1	TRBJ1-4	-	CSVELTGGGEKLFF
TRBV25-1	TRBJ2-1	-	CASSVPGQGARNEQFF
TRBV9	TRBJ2-7	few	CASSKGGRNPYEQYF
TRBV5-1	TRBJ2-5	-	CASSLASGGNQETQYF
TRBV7-9	TRBJ2-1	-	CASSQSDRDEQFF
TRBV4-1	TRBJ1-1	once	CASSQVLQGAKNTEAFF
TRBV4-1	TRBJ2-4	-	CASSQDPPSERAKNIQYF
TRBV28	TRBJ1-2	-	CASSFSGVSGYTF
TRBV7-9	TRBJ2-1	-	CASSLVLAVNEQFF
TRBV29-1	TRBJ2-2	few	CSVDPGLAGELFF
TRBV7-8	TRBJ1-2	once	CASSLNYGSGGYYGYTF
TRBV7-3	TRBJ2-2	-	CASTSGGGELFF
TRBV6-4	TRBJ2-5	-	CASSEGSGEGTQYF
TRBV21-1	TRBJ2-7	once	CASSKAGQGGNYEQYF
TRBV5-4	TRBJ1-2	-	CASTKGGGGIGGYTF
TRBV7-2	TRBJ1-1	few	CASSLALGYTEAFF
TRBV5-1	TRBJ2-2	-	CASTASGNTGELFF
TRBV19	TRBJ1-1	-	CASTINPGWGNTEAFF
TRBV28	TRBJ2-3	-	CASSLLPSGGAGGTQYF
TRBV7-3	TRBJ1-1	-	CASSLTLRSEAFF
TRBV9	TRBJ2-5	-	CASSPFTTPGTQYF
TRBV30	TRBJ1-6	-	CAWKRGRNSPLHF
TRBV19	TRBJ2-2	-	CASSTGTGGFTGELFF
TRBV9	TRBJ2-5	-	CASSVRASPQETQYF
TRBV4-1	TRBJ1-1	-	CASSLGSGLMNTEAFF
TRBV2	TRBJ2-3	once	CASSEKGAMRTDTQYF
TRBV7-2	TRBJ2-2	-	CASSDPGTFVGELFF
TRBV9	TRBJ2-3	-	CASTSRVDTQYF
TRBV5-4	TRBJ2-1	few	CASSFSGGRLDEQFF
TRBV6-5	TRBJ1-1	-	CASSYSYPGTEAFF
TRBV30	TRBJ2-1	-	CAWSPGTSGRGNEQFF
TRBV19	TRBJ2-5	-	CASSIRLAGGPGQETQYF
TRBV5-1	TRBJ2-1	-	CASSTRDNWGNEQFF
TRBV9	TRBJ2-7	-	CASSETGSIGEQYF
TRBV9	TRBJ1-1	-	CASSEGAANTEAFF
TRBV21-1	TRBJ1-1	-	CASSKGGTGYTNTEAFF